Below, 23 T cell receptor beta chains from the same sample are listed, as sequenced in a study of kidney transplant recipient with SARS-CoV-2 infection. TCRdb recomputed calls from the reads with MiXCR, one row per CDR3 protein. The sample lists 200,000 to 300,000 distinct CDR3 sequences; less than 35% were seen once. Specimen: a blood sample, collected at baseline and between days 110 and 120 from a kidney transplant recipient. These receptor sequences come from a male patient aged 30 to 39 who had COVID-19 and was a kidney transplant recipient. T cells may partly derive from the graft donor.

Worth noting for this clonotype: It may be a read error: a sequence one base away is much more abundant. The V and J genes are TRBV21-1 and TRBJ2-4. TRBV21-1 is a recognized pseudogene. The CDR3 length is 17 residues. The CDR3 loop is CASRCVELQQRKNIQYF. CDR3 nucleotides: TGTGCCAGCAGGTGTGTGGAGCTACAGCAAAGAAAAAACATTCAGTACTTC.

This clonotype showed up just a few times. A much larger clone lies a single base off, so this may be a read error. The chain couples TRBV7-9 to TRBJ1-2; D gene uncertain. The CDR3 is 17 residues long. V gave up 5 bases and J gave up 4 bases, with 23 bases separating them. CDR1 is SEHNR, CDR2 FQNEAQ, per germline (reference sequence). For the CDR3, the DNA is TGTGCCAGCAGCGAAACGTCATACCATGGAAGGACCTATGGCTACACCTTC. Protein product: CASSETSYHGRTYGYTF.

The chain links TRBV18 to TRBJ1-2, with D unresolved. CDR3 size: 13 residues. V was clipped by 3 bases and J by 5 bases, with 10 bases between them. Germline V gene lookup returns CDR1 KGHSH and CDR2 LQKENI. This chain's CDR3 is CASSPVEDYGYTF. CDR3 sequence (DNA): TGTGCCAGCTCACCGGTAGAAGATTATGGCTACACCTTC.

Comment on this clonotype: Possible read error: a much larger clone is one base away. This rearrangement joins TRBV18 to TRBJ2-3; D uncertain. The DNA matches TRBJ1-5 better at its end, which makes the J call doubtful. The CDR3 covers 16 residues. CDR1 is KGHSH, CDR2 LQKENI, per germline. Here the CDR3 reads CASSPRTSGSVNTQHF. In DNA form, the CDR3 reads TGTGCCAGCTCACCGCGGACTAGCGGGAGTGTGAATACGCAGCATTTT.

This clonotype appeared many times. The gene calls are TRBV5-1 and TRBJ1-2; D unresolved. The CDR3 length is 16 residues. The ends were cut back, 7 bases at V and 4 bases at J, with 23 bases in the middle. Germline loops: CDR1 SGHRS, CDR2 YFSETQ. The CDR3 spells CASQRVSVRKTYGYTF. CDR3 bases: TGCGCCAGCCAACGCGTATCGGTTCGAAAGACCTATGGCTACACCTTC.

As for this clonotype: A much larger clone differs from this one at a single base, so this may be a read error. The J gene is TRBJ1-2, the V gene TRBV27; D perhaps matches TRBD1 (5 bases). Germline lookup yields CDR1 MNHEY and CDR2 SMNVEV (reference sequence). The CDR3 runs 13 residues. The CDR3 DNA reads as TGTGCCGGCAGGCAGGGTCCTAACTATGGCTACACCTTC. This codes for CAGRQGPNYGYTF.

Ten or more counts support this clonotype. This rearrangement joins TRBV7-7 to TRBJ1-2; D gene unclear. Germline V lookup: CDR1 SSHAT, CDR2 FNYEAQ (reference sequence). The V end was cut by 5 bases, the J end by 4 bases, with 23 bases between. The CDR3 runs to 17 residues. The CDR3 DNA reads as TGTGCCAGCAGCGTTAGGTATAAGTGCCGAAAGACCTATGGCTACACCTTC. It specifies CASSVRYKCRKTYGYTF.

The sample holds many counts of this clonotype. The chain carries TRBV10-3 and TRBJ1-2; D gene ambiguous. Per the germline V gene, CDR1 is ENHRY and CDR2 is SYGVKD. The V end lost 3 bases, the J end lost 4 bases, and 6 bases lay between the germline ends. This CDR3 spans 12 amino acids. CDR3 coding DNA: TGTGCCATCAGTGAAGCGGGCTATGGCTACACCTTC. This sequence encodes CAISEAGYGYTF.

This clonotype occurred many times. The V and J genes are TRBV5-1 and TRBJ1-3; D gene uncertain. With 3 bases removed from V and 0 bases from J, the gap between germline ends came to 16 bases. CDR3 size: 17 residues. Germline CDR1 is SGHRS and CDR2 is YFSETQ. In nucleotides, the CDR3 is TGCGCCAGCAGCTCGGATATTCAGCCAAGCTCTGGAAACACCATATATTTT. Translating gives CASSSDIQPSSGNTIYF. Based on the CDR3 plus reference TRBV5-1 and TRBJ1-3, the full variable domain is KAGVTQTPRYLIKTRGQQVTLSCSPISGHRSVSWYQQTPGQGLQFLFEYFSETQRNKGNFPGRFSGRQFSNSRSEMNVSTLELGDSALYLCASSSDIQPSSGNTIYFGEGSWLTVV.

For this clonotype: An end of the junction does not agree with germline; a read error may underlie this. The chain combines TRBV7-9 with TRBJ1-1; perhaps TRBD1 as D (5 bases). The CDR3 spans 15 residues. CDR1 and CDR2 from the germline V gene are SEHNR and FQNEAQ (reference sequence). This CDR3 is CASSRGTLVGTGAFF. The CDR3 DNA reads TGTGCCAGCAGCCGAGGGACCTTAGTGGGCACTGGAGCTTTCTTT.

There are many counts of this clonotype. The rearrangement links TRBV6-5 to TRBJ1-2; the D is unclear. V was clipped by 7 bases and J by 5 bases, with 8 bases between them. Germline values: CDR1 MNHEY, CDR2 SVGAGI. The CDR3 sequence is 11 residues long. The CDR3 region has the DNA TGTGCCAGCATGGTCGGTTATGGCTACACCTTC. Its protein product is CASMVGYGYTF.

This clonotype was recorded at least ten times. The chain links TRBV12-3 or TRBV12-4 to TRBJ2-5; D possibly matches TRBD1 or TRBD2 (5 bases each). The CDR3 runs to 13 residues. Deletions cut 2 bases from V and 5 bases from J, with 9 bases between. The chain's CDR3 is CASSLSGTETQYF. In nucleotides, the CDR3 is TGTGCCAGCAGTTTATCCGGGACGGAGACCCAGTACTTC.

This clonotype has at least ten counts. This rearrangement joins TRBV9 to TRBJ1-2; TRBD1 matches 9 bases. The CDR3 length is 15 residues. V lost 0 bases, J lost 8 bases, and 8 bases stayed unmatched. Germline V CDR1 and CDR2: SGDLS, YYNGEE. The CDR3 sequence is CASSVASQGAQGYTF. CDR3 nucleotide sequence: TGTGCCAGCAGCGTAGCGTCACAGGGGGCGCAAGGCTACACCTTC.

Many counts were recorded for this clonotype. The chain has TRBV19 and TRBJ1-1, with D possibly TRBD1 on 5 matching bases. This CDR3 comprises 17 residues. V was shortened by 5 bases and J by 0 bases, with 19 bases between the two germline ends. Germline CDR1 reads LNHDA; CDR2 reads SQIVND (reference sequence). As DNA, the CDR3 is TGTGCCAGTAGTTCAGGGCTGGGGACCGTTTTGAACACTGAAGCTTTCTTT. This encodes CASSSGLGTVLNTEAFF.

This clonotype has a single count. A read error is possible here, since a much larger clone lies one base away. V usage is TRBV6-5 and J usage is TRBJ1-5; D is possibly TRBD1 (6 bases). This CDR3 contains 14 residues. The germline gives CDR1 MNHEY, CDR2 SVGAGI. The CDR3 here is CDSSGQYSNQPQHF. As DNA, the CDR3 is TGTGACAGCAGTGGACAGTATAGCAATCAGCCCCAGCATTTT.

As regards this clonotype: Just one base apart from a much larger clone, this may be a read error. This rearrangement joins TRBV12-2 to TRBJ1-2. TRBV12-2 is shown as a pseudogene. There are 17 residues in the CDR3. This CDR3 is CASHTELTPRKTYGYTF. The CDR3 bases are TGTGCAAGTCACACTGAGTTGACTCCACGAAAGACCTATGGCTACACCTTC.

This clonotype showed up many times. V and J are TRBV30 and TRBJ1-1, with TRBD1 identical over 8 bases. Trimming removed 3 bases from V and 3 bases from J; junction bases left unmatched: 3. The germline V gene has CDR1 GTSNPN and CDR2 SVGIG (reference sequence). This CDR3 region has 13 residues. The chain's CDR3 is CAWRTQGDTEAFF. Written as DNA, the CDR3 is TGTGCCTGGAGAACACAGGGGGACACTGAAGCTTTCTTT.

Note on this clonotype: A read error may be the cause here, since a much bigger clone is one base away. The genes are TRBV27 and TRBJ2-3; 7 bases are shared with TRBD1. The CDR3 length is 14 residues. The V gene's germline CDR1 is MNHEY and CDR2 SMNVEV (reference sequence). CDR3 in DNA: TGTGCCGGCAGTGATAGGGGGCCCGCAGATACGCAGTATTTT. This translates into CAGSDRGPADTQYF.

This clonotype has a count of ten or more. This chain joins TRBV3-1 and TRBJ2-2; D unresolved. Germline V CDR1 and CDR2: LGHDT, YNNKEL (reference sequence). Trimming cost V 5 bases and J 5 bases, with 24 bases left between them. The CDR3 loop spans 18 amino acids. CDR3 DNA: TGTGCCAGCAGCAGGGTGCGTCCCATTTCAGGCTTGACCGGGGAGCTGTTTTTT. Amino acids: CASSRVRPISGLTGELFF.

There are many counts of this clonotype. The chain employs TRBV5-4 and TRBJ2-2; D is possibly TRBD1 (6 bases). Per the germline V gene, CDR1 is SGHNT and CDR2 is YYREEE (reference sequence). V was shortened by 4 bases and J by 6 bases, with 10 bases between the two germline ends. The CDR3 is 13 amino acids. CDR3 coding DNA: TGTGCCAGCAGCCAAACAGGGCCCGGGGAGCTGTTTTTT. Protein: CASSQTGPGELFF.

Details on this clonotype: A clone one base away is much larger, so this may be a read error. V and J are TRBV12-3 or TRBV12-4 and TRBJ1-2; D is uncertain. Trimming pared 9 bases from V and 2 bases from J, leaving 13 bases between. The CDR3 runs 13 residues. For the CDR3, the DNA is TGTGCCAGTAGTGGAGGAATGAACTATGGCTACACCTTC. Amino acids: CASSGGMNYGYTF.

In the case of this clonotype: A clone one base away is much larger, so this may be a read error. The CDR3 loop reads CASRQGAGYGYTF. The CDR3 coding sequence is TGTGCCAGCAGACAGGGGGCTGGCTATGGCTACACCTTC. J is TRBJ1-2 and V is TRBV6-5, with 9 bases matching TRBD1. The J segment lost 4 bases and the V segment lost 6 bases, leaving 3 bases of the junction unmatched. The CDR3 has 13 amino acids. CDR1 and CDR2 (germline): MNHEY, SVGAGI.

CDR3 DNA: TGTGCCAGCAGCCAAAGTTCGGAGCAGTTCTTC. Protein sequence: CASSQSSEQFF. The V gene is TRBV14, the J gene TRBJ2-1; D gene ambiguous. The CDR3 sequence is 11 residues long. The V gene's germline CDR1 is SGHDN and CDR2 FVKESK. V was pared by 2 bases and J by 10 bases, with 6 bases between.